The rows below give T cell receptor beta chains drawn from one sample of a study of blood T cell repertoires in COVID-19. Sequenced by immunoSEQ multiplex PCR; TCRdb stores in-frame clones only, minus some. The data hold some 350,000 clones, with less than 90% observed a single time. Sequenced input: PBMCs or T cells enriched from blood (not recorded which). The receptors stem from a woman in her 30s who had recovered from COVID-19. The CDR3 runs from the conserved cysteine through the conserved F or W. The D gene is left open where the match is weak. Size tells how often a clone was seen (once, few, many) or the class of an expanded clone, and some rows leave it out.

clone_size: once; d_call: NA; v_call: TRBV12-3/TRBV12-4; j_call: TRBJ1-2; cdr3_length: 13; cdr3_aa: CASSLDNHYGYTF; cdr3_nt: TGTGCCAGCAGCCTTGACAACCACTATGGCTACACCTTC
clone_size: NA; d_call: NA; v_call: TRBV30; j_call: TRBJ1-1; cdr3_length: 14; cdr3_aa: CAWSVGRGNTEAFF; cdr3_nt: TGTGCCTGGAGTGTTGGTAGGGGGAACACTGAAGCTTTCTTT
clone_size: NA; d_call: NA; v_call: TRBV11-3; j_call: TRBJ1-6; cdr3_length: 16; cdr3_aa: CASRLRLWTFTSPLHF; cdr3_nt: TGTGCCAGCAGGCTTCGTCTCTGGACATTCACATCACCCCTCCACTTT
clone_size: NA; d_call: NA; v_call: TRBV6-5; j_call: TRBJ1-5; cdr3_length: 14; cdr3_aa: CASSSTQGPQPQHF; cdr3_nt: TGTGCCAGCAGTTCCACCCAGGGTCCTCAGCCCCAGCATTTT
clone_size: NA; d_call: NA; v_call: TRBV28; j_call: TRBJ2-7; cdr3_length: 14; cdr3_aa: CASSSGQSDYEQYF; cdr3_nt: TGTGCCAGCAGTTCAGGACAGTCGGACTACGAGCAGTACTTC
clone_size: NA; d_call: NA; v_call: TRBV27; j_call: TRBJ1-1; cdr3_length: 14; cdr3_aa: CASSPRGGGTEAFF; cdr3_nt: TGTGCCAGCAGTCCGCGCGGGGGCGGCACTGAAGCTTTCTTT
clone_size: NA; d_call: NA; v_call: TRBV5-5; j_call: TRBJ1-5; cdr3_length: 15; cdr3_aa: CASSDSTGRNQPQHF; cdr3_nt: TGTGCCAGCAGCGATTCCACGGGTCGGAATCAGCCCCAGCATTTT
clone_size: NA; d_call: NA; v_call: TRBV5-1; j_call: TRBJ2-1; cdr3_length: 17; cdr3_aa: CASSLAPQGSANNEQFF; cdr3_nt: TGCGCCAGCAGCTTGGCCCCACAGGGTTCTGCGAACAATGAGCAGTTCTTC
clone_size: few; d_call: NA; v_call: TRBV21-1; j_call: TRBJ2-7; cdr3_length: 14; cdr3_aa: CATSETGTGDEQYF; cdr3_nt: TGTGCCACCTCAGAAACCGGGACAGGTGACGAGCAGTACTTC
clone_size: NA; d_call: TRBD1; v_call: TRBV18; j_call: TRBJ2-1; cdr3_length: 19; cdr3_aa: CASSPTGTGGLNIPLEQFF; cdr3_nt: TGTGCCAGCTCCCCCACCGGGACAGGGGGTCTTAATATTCCCTTGGAGCAGTTCTTC
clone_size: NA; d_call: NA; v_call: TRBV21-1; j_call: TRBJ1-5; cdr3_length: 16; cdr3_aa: CATNRQDRTTGLGRHF; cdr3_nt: TGTGCCACCAACCGACAGGACAGGACGACAGGCCTGGGCAGGCATTTT
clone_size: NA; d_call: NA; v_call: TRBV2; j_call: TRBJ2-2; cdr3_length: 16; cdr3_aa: CASNRQWASEAGELFF; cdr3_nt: TGTGCCAGCAACCGACAGTGGGCTAGCGAAGCCGGGGAGCTGTTTTTT
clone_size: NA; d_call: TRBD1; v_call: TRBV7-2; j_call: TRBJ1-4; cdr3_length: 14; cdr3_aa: CASSLETGAEKLFF; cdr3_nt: TGTGCCAGCAGCCTCGAGACAGGGGCGGAAAAACTGTTTTTT
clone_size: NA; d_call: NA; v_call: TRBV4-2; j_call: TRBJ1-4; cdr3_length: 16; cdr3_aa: CASSQGGGSTNEKLFF; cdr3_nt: TGTGCCAGCAGCCAAGGAGGGGGTTCAACTAATGAAAAACTGTTTTTT
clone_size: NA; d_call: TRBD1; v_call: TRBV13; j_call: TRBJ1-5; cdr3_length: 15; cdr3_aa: CASRRQGSGNQPQHF; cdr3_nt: TGTGCCAGCAGGAGACAGGGTTCGGGCAATCAGCCCCAGCATTTT
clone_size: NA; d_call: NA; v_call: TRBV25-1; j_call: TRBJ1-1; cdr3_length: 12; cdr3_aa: CASTWAGGRAFF; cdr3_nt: TGTGCCAGCACTTGGGCGGGGGGAAGAGCTTTCTTT
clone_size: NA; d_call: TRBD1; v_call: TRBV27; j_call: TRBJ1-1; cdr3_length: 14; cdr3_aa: CASSLTGGAVEAFF; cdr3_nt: TGTGCCAGCAGTTTGACAGGGGGCGCGGTTGAAGCTTTCTTT
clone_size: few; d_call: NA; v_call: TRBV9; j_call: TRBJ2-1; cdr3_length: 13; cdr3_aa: CASRPPGVDEQFF; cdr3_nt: TGTGCCAGCAGACCCCCGGGAGTAGACGAGCAGTTCTTC
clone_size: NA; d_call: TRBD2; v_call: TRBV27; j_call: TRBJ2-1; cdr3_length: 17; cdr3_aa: CASSLIGAGGPGNEQFF; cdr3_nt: TGTGCCAGCAGTTTAATAGGCGCGGGGGGGCCCGGCAATGAGCAGTTCTTC
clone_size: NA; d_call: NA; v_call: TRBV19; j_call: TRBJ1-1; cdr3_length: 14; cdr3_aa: CASKWGIGGTEAFF; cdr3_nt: TGTGCCAGTAAGTGGGGAATCGGGGGCACTGAAGCTTTCTTT